These 17 T cell receptor beta chains share one sample of origin, sequenced in a study of beta chain features in type 1 diabetes. The isolated RNA, all of it, was reverse transcribed, so expressed TCRB transcripts were what got sequenced. Repertoires were generated with immunoSEQ multiplex PCR, while TCRdb's copy carries only in-frame clones and drops some. The sample yields 25,000 or so clones, 55% to 75% seen once. The specimen sequenced was Tregs from blood. These receptor sequences come from a woman aged 40 to 49 in good health.

The chain carries TRBV6-1 and TRBJ2-3; D gene unclear. Germline-derived CDR1 and CDR2 are MNHNS and SASEGT. Trimming left V 1 base short and J 6 bases short, with 8 bases between. The CDR3 is 13 amino acids. The chain's CDR3 is CASSEGGGDTQYF. CDR3 in DNA: TGTGCCAGCAGTGAAGGCGGTGGTGATACGCAGTATTTT.

V is TRBV6-5 and J is TRBJ1-6, with TRBD1 as a possible D gene (6 bases). This CDR3 has 12 residues. V was clipped by 9 bases and J by 10 bases, with 13 bases between them. Germline CDR1 and CDR2: MNHEY and SVGAGI. The CDR3 DNA follows: TGTGCCAGTTCGGTCAGGGGATCACCCCTCCACTTT. It codes for CASSVRGSPLHF.

This clone is a singleton in its sample. This chain uses TRBV4-2 with TRBJ1-1; D gene ambiguous. The ends were cut back, 1 base at V and 2 bases at J, with 14 bases in the middle. Germline V gives CDR1 LGHNA, CDR2 YNFKEQ. The CDR3 extends over 16 amino acids. The CDR3 sequence is CASSQGVSGGNTEAFF. DNA of the CDR3: TGTGCCAGCAGCCAAGGGGTGTCTGGAGGTAACACTGAAGCTTTCTTT.

The chain uses TRBV7-6 and TRBJ2-5; D perhaps matches TRBD1 (6 bases). With the DNA end fitting TRBJ2-7 better, the J assignment may be wrong. CDR3 length: 13 amino acids. The germline V gene has CDR1 SGHVS and CDR2 FNYEAQ. CDR3 region: CASSYRVGNEQYF. CDR3 nucleotide sequence: TGTGCCAGCAGCTACAGGGTCGGAAACGAGCAGTACTTC.

This chain uses TRBV2 with TRBJ2-1; 8 bases agree with TRBD1. Trimming at V came to 1 base and at J to 3 bases, leaving 5 bases not matched to a gene. There are 16 residues in the CDR3. Germline CDR1 SNHLY, CDR2 FYNNEI. CDR3 sequence (DNA): TGTGCCAGCAGTGAAGTAGGACAGGGCAGCTACAATGAGCAGTTCTTC. Encoded protein: CASSEVGQGSYNEQFF.

This clone occurred a few times. The V and J genes are TRBV18 and TRBJ1-4; D remains unclear. V was trimmed by 2 bases and J by 0 bases, leaving 10 bases between them. The CDR3 spans 16 residues. Looked up from germline, CDR1 is KGHSH and CDR2 is LQKENI. The CDR3, as DNA: TGTGCCAGCTCACCATCCGAGGTTGCAACTAATGAAAAACTGTTTTTT. Translated, it gives CASSPSEVATNEKLFF.

This chain joins TRBV9 and TRBJ2-2, with 7 bases fitting TRBD1. Unmatched junction bases numbered 2, after V lost 6 bases and J lost 6 bases. This CDR3 region has 12 residues. Germline CDR1 is SGDLS and CDR2 is YYNGEE. The CDR3 DNA follows: TGTGCCAGCAAGAGGGGGCCCGGGGAGCTGTTTTTT. The encoded protein is CASKRGPGELFF.

The table lists this clone with a count of one. This chain joins TRBV7-9 and TRBJ2-5; 11 bases are a match to TRBD2. Germline V gives CDR1 SEHNR, CDR2 FQNEAQ (reference sequence). The CDR3 runs 16 residues. The J segment lost 13 bases and the V segment lost 0 bases, leaving 13 bases of the junction unmatched. The CDR3: CASSLAGGTSGSLGYF. CDR3 nucleotides: TGTGCCAGCAGCTTAGCAGGAGGTACTAGCGGGAGCCTCGGGTACTTC.

The chain joins TRBV19 to TRBJ1-1, with TRBD1 as a possible D gene (5 bases). With 1 base removed from V and 0 bases from J, the gap between germline ends came to 15 bases. This CDR3 spans 17 amino acids. CDR1 LNHDA and CDR2 SQIVND come from the germline V gene (reference sequence). This chain's CDR3 is CASSIVGGLGVNTEAFF. CDR3 DNA sequence: TGTGCCAGTAGTATAGTGGGGGGTTTAGGGGTGAACACTGAAGCTTTCTTT.

The rearrangement links TRBV7-2 to TRBJ1-6; tentatively, D is TRBD1 (6 bases). In germline, CDR1 is SGHTA, CDR2 FQGNSA. Trimming stripped 1 base from V and 8 bases from J, with 15 bases between. This CDR3 is built from 16 residues. CDR3 protein: CASSLGTGWTYSPLHF. The DNA for the CDR3 is TGTGCCAGCAGCTTAGGTACAGGGTGGACGTATTCACCCCTCCACTTT.

The chain has TRBV7-6 and TRBJ1-1; D is perhaps TRBD1 (6 bases). The CDR3 is 17 residues long. The V and J ends lost 0 bases and 3 bases respectively, with 17 bases between them. Per germline, CDR1 SGHVS and CDR2 FNYEAQ. DNA of the CDR3: TGTGCCAGCAGCTTAGCTATAGCCCAGGGGTGGTACACTGAAGCTTTCTTT. It encodes CASSLAIAQGWYTEAFF. Supplemented by reference TRBV7-6 and TRBJ1-1, the full variable domain reads GAGVSQSPRYKVTKRGQDVALRCDPISGHVSLYWYRQALGQGPEFLTYFNYEAQQDKSGLPNDRFSAERPEGSISTLTIQRTEQRDSAMYRCASSLAIAQGWYTEAFFGQGTRLTVV.

This chain connects TRBV10-2 to TRBJ2-7; 7 positions match TRBD1. The CDR3 covers 14 residues. Germline lookup yields CDR1 WSHSY and CDR2 SAAADI. Trimming cost V 5 bases and J 2 bases; bases outside gene matches: 6. The CDR3 DNA is TGCGCCAGCAGTAACAGGGGCGCGACCTACGAGCAGTACTTC. It codes for CASSNRGATYEQYF.

This clone has more than one count but fewer than ten. V is TRBV5-6 and J is TRBJ2-3; D gene unclear. CDR3 length: 15 amino acids. Germline V lookup: CDR1 SGHDT, CDR2 YYEEEE. V gave up 0 bases and J gave up 2 bases, with 10 bases separating them. The CDR3 is CASSLAGFHTDTQYF. In DNA form, the CDR3 reads TGTGCCAGCAGCTTGGCCGGTTTCCACACAGATACGCAGTATTTT.

The chain employs TRBV10-1 and TRBJ2-5, with D unclear. The CDR3 is made up of 13 amino acids. CDR1 and CDR2 from the germline V gene are WNHNN and SYGVQD (reference sequence). V was clipped by 3 bases and J by 2 bases, with 7 bases between them. Here the CDR3 DNA reads TGCGCCAGCAGTGAATCAGGACAAGAGACCCAGTACTTC. Protein product: CASSESGQETQYF.

V gene TRBV6-6 combines with J gene TRBJ2-2; D unclear. The CDR3 runs 14 residues. The germline V gene has CDR1 MNHNY and CDR2 SVGAGI (reference sequence). V was clipped by 2 bases and J by 3 bases, with 7 bases between them. The CDR3 nucleotides read TGTGCCAGCAGTTACCCACAGCACACCGGGGAGCTGTTTTTT. Translation: CASSYPQHTGELFF.

The CDR3 DNA reads TGTGCCAGCAGGTCCAAAGCGGGACAGGCTACCAATGAGCAGTTCTTC. Encoded protein: CASRSKAGQATNEQFF. This sequence joins TRBV7-2 and TRBJ2-1; a weak D match, TRBD1 (8 bases). The length of the CDR3 is 16 residues. The V and J ends lost 6 bases and 6 bases respectively, with 21 bases between them. The V gene's germline CDR1 is SGHTA and CDR2 FQGNSA.

In this sample, this clone turned up a few times. The rearrangement links TRBV9 to TRBJ1-3, with D maybe TRBD1 (6 bases). Germline CDR1 and CDR2: SGDLS and YYNGEE. The CDR3 sequence is 15 residues long. V was clipped by 2 bases and J by 0 bases, with 9 bases between them. CDR3 in DNA: TGTGCCAGCAGCGTGGACAGATTCTCTGGAAACACCATATATTTT. The encoded protein is CASSVDRFSGNTIYF.